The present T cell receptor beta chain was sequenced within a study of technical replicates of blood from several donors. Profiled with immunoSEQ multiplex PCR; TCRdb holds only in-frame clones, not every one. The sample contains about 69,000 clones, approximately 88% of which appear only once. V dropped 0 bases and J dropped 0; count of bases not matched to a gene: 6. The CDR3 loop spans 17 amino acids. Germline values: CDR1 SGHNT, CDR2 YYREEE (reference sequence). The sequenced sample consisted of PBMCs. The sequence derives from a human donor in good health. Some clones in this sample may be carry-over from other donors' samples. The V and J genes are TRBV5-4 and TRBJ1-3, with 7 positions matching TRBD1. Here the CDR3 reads CASSLGGDSLSGNTIYF. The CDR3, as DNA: TGTGCCAGCAGCTTGGGGGGGGACAGCCTCTCTGGAAACACCATATATTTT.